The 7 T cell receptor beta chains in this list originate from one sample, sequenced in a study of blood T cell repertoires in COVID-19. TCRdb keeps only in-frame clones here, not all; method: immunoSEQ multiplex PCR. The sample comprises around 180,000 clones, roughly 76% of which are singletons, and approximately 12% rests with the top ten. Material: peripheral blood. Every receptor here comes from a woman aged 80 or older with COVID-19, enrolled during active disease.

The CDR3 nucleotides read TGTGCCAGCTCACCCGACAGTAACCAAGAGACCCAGTACTTC. Translating it yields CASSPDSNQETQYF. The chain employs TRBV18 and TRBJ2-5; D possibly corresponds to TRBD1 (5 bases). The ends were cut back, 3 bases at V and 0 bases at J, with 8 bases in the middle. CDR3 size: 14 residues. CDR1 and CDR2 (germline): KGHSH, LQKENI.

The V gene is TRBV11-2, the J gene TRBJ1-3, with D possibly being TRBD1 (6 bases). The CDR3 spans 19 residues. Germline CDR1 reads SGHAT; CDR2 reads FQNNGV. The ends were cut back, 5 bases at V and 0 bases at J, with 23 bases in the middle. The CDR3 DNA reads as TGTGCCAGCAGCCCAACGGGGGGGCTCCCCTTCTCCTCTGGAAACACCATATATTTT. As protein: CASSPTGGLPFSSGNTIYF.

The rearrangement uses TRBV11-3 and TRBJ1-1; the match to TRBD1 covers 9 bases. The CDR3 has 16 amino acids. Germline V gene sequence: CDR1 SGHNT, CDR2 YENEEA. V gave up 1 base and J gave up 1 base; unmatched junction bases: 4. The CDR3 coding sequence is TGTGCCAGCAGCTTAGGGGACAGGGTGCAGAACACTGAAGCTTTCTTT. Its protein is CASSLGDRVQNTEAFF.

V usage is TRBV2 and J usage is TRBJ1-1; possible D gene TRBD1, 5 bases. The CDR3 has 12 residues. V was pared by 6 bases and J by 11 bases, with 16 bases between. From germline, CDR1 is SNHLY and CDR2 FYNNEI. The chain's CDR3 is CASRDQGFRAFF. The CDR3 nucleotides are TGTGCCAGCAGGGACCAGGGATTTCGGGCTTTCTTT.

V gene TRBV28 combines with J gene TRBJ1-5; D possibly corresponds to TRBD1 (5 bases). This CDR3 has 13 residues. V was trimmed by 2 bases and J by 9 bases, leaving 11 bases between them. Germline V gene data show CDR1 as MDHEN and CDR2 as SYDVKM. The CDR3 DNA is TGTGCCAGCAGTTTAGGGGGGGATGGGCCCCAGCATTTT. Translated: CASSLGGDGPQHF.

With respect to this clone: Relative to the germline gene, one junction end is altered; a read error may explain this. This chain connects TRBV30 to TRBJ1-1; no clear D. CDR1 GTSNPN and CDR2 SVGIG come from the germline V gene (reference sequence). The CDR3 covers 14 residues. The CDR3 DNA reads TGTGCCTGGAGTGTACCGCCTGAGAACCCTGAAGCTTTCTTT. This gives the protein CAWSVPPENPEAFF.

This clone was counted a few times. This sequence joins TRBV5-1 and TRBJ2-2, with TRBD1 identical over 8 bases. Germline CDR1 SGHRS, CDR2 YFSETQ. The CDR3 is made up of 15 amino acids. The ends lost 4 bases at V and 7 bases at J; junction bases unmatched: 9. The CDR3 DNA reads as TGCGCCAGCAGCCCAGGGGGCCTTCAGAACGGGGAGCTGTTTTTT. This sequence encodes CASSPGGLQNGELFF.